Presented here are 15 T cell receptor beta chains from one specimen sequenced in a study of blood T cell repertoires in COVID-19. Produced via immunoSEQ multiplex PCR; TCRdb's table is partial and in-frame only. The sample lists over 50,000 clones; more than 70% were seen once. The sequenced material came from peripheral blood. The receptors shown here come from a man between 65 and 79 years old with active COVID-19.

This sequence joins TRBV30 and TRBJ2-3; tentative D call: TRBD2 (5 bases). V was trimmed by 4 bases and J by 2 bases, leaving 10 bases between them. In germline, CDR1 is GTSNPN, CDR2 SVGIG (reference sequence). The CDR3 sequence is 13 residues long. This chain's CDR3 is CAWNGGPTDTQYF. The CDR3 DNA follows: TGTGCCTGGAATGGCGGGCCCACAGATACGCAGTATTTT.

The chain links TRBV19 to TRBJ2-2, with a possible D match to TRBD1 (5 bases). Germline-derived CDR1 and CDR2 are LNHDA and SQIVND (reference sequence). The CDR3 consists of 15 residues. Trimming took off 1 base at V and 6 bases at J, with 12 bases between the two ends. In DNA, the CDR3 is TGTGCCAGTAGTATAGCTAGGGGTAACGCCGGGGAGCTGTTTTTT. This sequence encodes CASSIARGNAGELFF.

The chain has TRBV11-3 and TRBJ2-3; weak D call: TRBD2 (6 bases). Germline V lookup: CDR1 SGHNT, CDR2 YENEEA. CDR3 length: 16 amino acids. V was pared by 3 bases and J by 4 bases, with 17 bases between. CDR3 bases: TGTGCCAGCAGCTTCGGGTGGGGGGTGTCGGCAGATACGCAGTATTTT. Its translation is CASSFGWGVSADTQYF. Looking up the rest from reference TRBV11-3 and TRBJ2-3 gives the full variable domain: EAGVVQSPRYKIIEKKQPVAFWCNPISGHNTLYWYLQNLGQGPELLIRYENEEAVDDSQLPKDRFSAERLKGVDSTLKIQPAELGDSAVYLCASSFGWGVSADTQYFGPGTRLTVL.

This clone was observed a handful of times. The gene calls are TRBV5-1 and TRBJ2-7; 10 positions match TRBD1. Germline assignment: CDR1 SGHRS and CDR2 YFSETQ. This CDR3 has 14 residues. V was pared by 0 bases and J by 8 bases, with 5 bases of the junction left unmatched. The CDR3 DNA reads TGCGCCAGCAGCTTGGATGGGACAGGGGCCAAGCAGTACTTC. Its translation: CASSLDGTGAKQYF.

The chain employs TRBV4-2 and TRBJ2-1; 7 bases match TRBD2. Per germline, CDR1 LGHNA and CDR2 YNFKEQ. J gave up 0 bases and V 4 bases, and 0 bases lay outside the gene matches. The CDR3 is 14 amino acids. The CDR3 reads CASSPGGSYNEQFF. The CDR3 region has the DNA TGTGCCAGCAGCCCGGGGGGCTCCTACAATGAGCAGTTCTTC.

The chain recombines TRBV4-2 with TRBJ2-5; 7 bases agree with TRBD1. Germline CDR1 is LGHNA and CDR2 is YNFKEQ. The junction had 1 base not matched to a gene; V was cut back by 1 base and J by 2 bases. CDR3 length: 14 residues. CDR3 region: CASSQGGQQETQYF. DNA of the CDR3: TGTGCCAGCAGCCAAGGGGGACAGCAAGAGACCCAGTACTTC.

The V call is TRBV7-6, the J call TRBJ2-7; TRBD1 agrees at 7 bases. CDR1 is SGHVS, CDR2 FNYEAQ, per germline. The ends lost 0 bases at V and 2 bases at J; junction bases unmatched: 4. This CDR3 contains 15 residues. In DNA form, the CDR3 reads TGTGCCAGCAGCTTAGCCGCGACAGGGCCCTACGAGCAGTACTTC. Residues: CASSLAATGPYEQYF.

The chain couples TRBV7-2 to TRBJ2-7; 9 bases are a match to TRBD2. This CDR3 region has 16 residues. The germline V gene encodes CDR1 SGHTA and CDR2 FQGNSA. With 6 bases clipped from V and 0 bases from J, the junction kept 9 bases outside the gene matches. CDR3 nucleotides: TGTGCCAGCAGAAACCTGGCTAGCGGGGCCTCCTACGAGCAGTACTTC. Translating it yields CASRNLASGASYEQYF.

As concerns this clone: The sample holds other DNA sequences that translate to the same CDR3. The genes are TRBV5-1 and TRBJ1-1; D is perhaps TRBD1 (5 bases). V shed 0 bases and J shed 5 bases, with 11 bases lying between them. In germline, CDR1 is SGHRS, CDR2 YFSETQ. The CDR3 is made up of 14 amino acids. The CDR3 reads CASSLAQGSTEAFF. Here the CDR3 DNA reads TGCGCCAGCAGCTTGGCCCAGGGAAGTACTGAAGCTTTCTTT.

The V and J genes are TRBV30 and TRBJ2-5; 10 bases are a match to TRBD2. J lost 11 bases, V lost 0 bases, and 6 bases had no gene match. The germline CDR1 and CDR2 sequences are GTSNPN and SVGIG (reference sequence). This CDR3 spans 13 amino acids. The CDR3 loop reads CAWSVQASGGQYF. The CDR3 DNA reads as TGTGCCTGGAGTGTACAGGCTAGCGGGGGACAGTACTTC.

The sample holds one count of this clone. The V call is TRBV3-1 (or the pseudogene TRBV3-2), the J call TRBJ1-6; D gene unclear. There are 13 residues in the CDR3. Trimming shortened V by 0 bases and J by 10 bases, and 7 bases separated the two germline ends. From germline, CDR1 is LGHDT and CDR2 YNNKEL (reference sequence). CDR3 DNA: TGTGCCAGCAGCCAAGATTATCGGTCACCCCTCCACTTT. This codes for CASSQDYRSPLHF.

This chain uses TRBV19 with TRBJ1-3; 10 bases fit TRBD1. The V and J ends lost 4 bases and 8 bases, in that order; junction bases with no gene match: 8. Germline V gives CDR1 LNHDA, CDR2 SQIVND (reference sequence). This CDR3 comprises 15 residues. The CDR3 here is CASSKTGGPRDTIYF. CDR3 in DNA: TGTGCCAGTAGTAAGACAGGGGGCCCACGGGACACCATATATTTT.

The chain couples TRBV12-5 to TRBJ1-2; 8 bases are shared with TRBD1. Trimming removed 1 base from V and 0 bases from J; junction bases left unmatched: 10. Germline CDR1 LGHNT, CDR2 FRNRAP. The CDR3 consists of 18 residues. The DNA of the CDR3 is TGTGCTAGTGGTTTGGAATTCGGGGGACAGGCAGCTAACTATGGCTACACCTTC. This sequence encodes CASGLEFGGQAANYGYTF.

The chain combines TRBV4-3 with TRBJ1-5; 8 positions agree with TRBD1. The V segment lost 4 bases and the J segment 1 base; nucleotides outside the gene matches: 6. Germline V gene sequence: CDR1 LGHNA, CDR2 YSLEER. The CDR3 length is 16 residues. The CDR3 protein is CASSPTGGGSNQPQHF. DNA of the CDR3: TGCGCCAGCAGCCCAACAGGGGGTGGAAGCAATCAGCCCCAGCATTTT.

V usage is TRBV3-1 (or the pseudogene TRBV3-2) and J usage is TRBJ2-2; 7 bases are a match to TRBD2. This CDR3 contains 17 residues. Germline CDR1 reads LGHDT; CDR2 reads YNNKEL (reference sequence). Unmatched junction bases numbered 9, after V lost 4 bases and J lost 1 base. CDR3 amino acids: CASSPPGCGGNTGELFF. The CDR3 coding sequence is TGTGCCAGCAGCCCTCCTGGGTGCGGGGGGAACACCGGGGAGCTGTTTTTT.